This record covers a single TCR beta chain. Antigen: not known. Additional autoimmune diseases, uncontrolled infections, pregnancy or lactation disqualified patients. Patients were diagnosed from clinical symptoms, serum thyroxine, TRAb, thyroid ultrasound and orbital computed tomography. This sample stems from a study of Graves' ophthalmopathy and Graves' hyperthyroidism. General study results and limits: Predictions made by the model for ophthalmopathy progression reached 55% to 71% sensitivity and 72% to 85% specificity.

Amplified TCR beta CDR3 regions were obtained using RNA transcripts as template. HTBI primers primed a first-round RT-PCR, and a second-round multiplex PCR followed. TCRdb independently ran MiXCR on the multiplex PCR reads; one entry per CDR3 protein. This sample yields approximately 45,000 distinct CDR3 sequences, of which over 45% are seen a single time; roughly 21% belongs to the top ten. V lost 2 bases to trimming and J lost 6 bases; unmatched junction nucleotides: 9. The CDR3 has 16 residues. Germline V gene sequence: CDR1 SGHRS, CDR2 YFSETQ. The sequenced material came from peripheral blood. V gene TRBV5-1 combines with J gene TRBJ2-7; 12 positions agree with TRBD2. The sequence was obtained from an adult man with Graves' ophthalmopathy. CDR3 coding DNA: TGCGCCAGCAGCTTTGCCAACCCTAGCGGGAGGGGCGAGCAGTACTTC. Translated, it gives CASSFANPSGRGEQYF.